The TCR beta chain described here comes from a study of T-cell memory formation after mild COVID-19. One entry per CDR3 protein, called by TCRdb with MiXCR from the 5' RACE reads. The sample yields approximately 250,000 distinct CDR3 sequences, just over 15% seen once. There are 14 residues in the CDR3. Trimming took 4 bases from V and 7 from J; bases not matched to a gene: 2. Germline V lookup: CDR1 SGHVS, CDR2 FQNEAQ. This clonotype has a count of ten or more. The TCR sequence derives from an adult woman who had mild COVID-19 (a few samples of this study predate the infection). Cell type and time point are not known. The J gene is TRBJ1-6, the V gene TRBV7-8; 9 nucleotides agree with TRBD1. The sequenced sample was PBMCs or a T cell subset sorted from them (not recorded which). The CDR3: CASSSGTGNSPLHF. CDR3 sequence (DNA): TGTGCCAGCAGCTCGGGGACAGGGAATTCACCCCTCCACTTT.